This T cell receptor beta chain was obtained from a study of beta chain features in type 1 diabetes. Looking at the study overall: Patient and healthy donor groups were alike in age, gender and cell yields.

The investigators reverse transcribed all of the isolated RNA, so they sequenced expressed TCRB transcripts. The method was immunoSEQ multiplex PCR; TCRdb's version includes in-frame clones alone and lacks a portion of them. The data contain around 690,000 clones, approximately 13% of them singletons. Note on this clone: Its cognate antigen is unknown.

Findings and caveats of the study: There was a moderate but significant shortening of TCRB CDR3s in all four CD4+ subsets of Type 1 diabetes patients.

The CDR3 contains 14 residues. Germline trimming cut 6 bases from V and 5 bases from J; bases unmatched to any gene: 7. Germline V gene lookup returns CDR1 MNHEY and CDR2 SMNVEV (reference sequence). Naive, central memory, regulatory and stem cell-like memory cells within the CD4+ compartment were sorted using CD45RO/CCR7/CD25/CD127/CD95/CD27. Purity (above 95%) was reached by all sorted populations. Sequencing input: naive CD4+ T cells from blood. This sequence originates from a man aged 25-45 years with type 1 diabetes. The chain uses TRBV27 and TRBJ1-5, with 7 bases lining up with TRBD1. The CDR3 sequence is CASRLTGADQPQHF. The CDR3 coding sequence is TGTGCCAGCAGGCTAACAGGGGCCGATCAGCCCCAGCATTTT.